The 21 T cell receptor beta chains below come from one sample, sequenced in a study of control samples from healthy donors and cancer patients. Repertoires were generated with immunoSEQ multiplex PCR, while TCRdb's copy carries only in-frame clones and drops some. The sample lists some 9,800 clones, more than 75% occurring once. The sequenced sample was PBMCs. These receptors were taken from a man in his sixties with colorectal cancer.

The genes are TRBV6-6 and TRBJ1-4; TRBD1 aligns across 8 bases. CDR1 MNHNY and CDR2 SVGAGI come from the germline V gene (reference sequence). J lost 2 bases, V lost 2 bases, and 1 base had no gene match. The CDR3 has 15 amino acids. This CDR3 is CASSYRTGTNEKLFF. The CDR3 DNA sequence: TGTGCCAGCAGTTACCGGACAGGGACTAATGAAAAACTGTTTTTT.

The chain couples TRBV11-1 to TRBJ1-2; D call uncertain. V was cut by 5 bases and J by 2 bases, with 9 bases left in between. The CDR3 is 13 residues long. Germline CDR1 SGHAT, CDR2 FQDESV (reference sequence). For the CDR3, the DNA is TGTGCCAGCAGCCAAAGGCAGAACTATGGCTACACCTTC. It codes for CASSQRQNYGYTF. The complete variable domain, with remaining parts taken from reference TRBV11-1 and TRBJ1-2, reads EAEVAQSPRYKITEKSQAVAFWCDPISGHATLYWYRQILGQGPELLVQFQDESVVDDSQLPKDRFSAERLKGVDSTLKIQPAELGDSAMYLCASSQRQNYGYTFGSGTRLTVV.

The genes are TRBV4-1 and TRBJ2-7; 9 bases agree with TRBD1. The CDR3 contains 13 residues. CDR1 and CDR2 (germline): MGHRA, YSYEKL. After removal of 4 bases from V and 3 bases from J, the junction contained 1 base not matched to a gene. The CDR3 DNA follows: TGCGCCAGCAGCCGGGACAGGGACTACGAGCAGTACTTC. It is translated as CASSRDRDYEQYF.

The sample holds one count of this clone. The chain joins TRBV25-1 to TRBJ1-6; D is uncertain. Trimming took off 1 base at V and 5 bases at J, with 6 bases between the two ends. This CDR3 has 14 residues. The germline V gene has CDR1 MGHDK and CDR2 SYGVNS. In DNA form, the CDR3 reads TGTGCCAGCAGTGAATGGAGAGATAATTCACCCCTCCACTTT. Residues: CASSEWRDNSPLHF.

The gene calls are TRBV6-2 or TRBV6-3 and TRBJ2-1; D is possibly TRBD1 or TRBD2 (5 bases each). Germline V gives CDR1 MNHEY, CDR2 SVGEGT. This CDR3 has 16 amino acids. Trimming took 6 bases from V and 0 from J, leaving 15 bases between them. This CDR3 is CASSRNRGASYNEQFF. As DNA, the CDR3 is TGTGCCAGCAGCCGAAATCGAGGGGCCTCCTACAATGAGCAGTTCTTC.

CDR3 nucleotides: TGTGCCAGTAGTATAGTTAACAGGGTAGTGGGCACTGAAGCTTTCTTT. Translation gives CASSIVNRVVGTEAFF. This chain joins TRBV19 and TRBJ1-1, with D maybe TRBD1 (6 bases). This CDR3 is built from 16 residues. Germline loops: CDR1 LNHDA, CDR2 SQIVND (reference sequence). Trimming cost V 1 base and J 4 bases, with 16 bases left between them.

The chain uses TRBV7-2 and TRBJ1-1; tentative D call: TRBD1 (5 bases). Germline CDR1 SGHTA, CDR2 FQGNSA. Deletions cut 5 bases from V and 1 base from J, with 17 bases between. This CDR3 is 16 amino acids long. The CDR3 DNA reads as TGTGCCAGCAGCCTCCACGGGGGAGTTGCGAACACTGAAGCTTTCTTT. As protein: CASSLHGGVANTEAFF.

The chain has TRBV7-2 and TRBJ2-1; 12 positions agree with TRBD2. With 6 bases clipped from V and 6 bases from J, the junction kept 9 bases outside the gene matches. The germline V gene has CDR1 SGHTA and CDR2 FQGNSA. The CDR3 length is 16 residues. The DNA for the CDR3 is TGTGCCAGCAGGAAATCTAGCGGGGGGGCTCTCAATGAGCAGTTCTTC. It translates to CASRKSSGGALNEQFF.

The chain carries TRBV6-2 or TRBV6-3 and TRBJ2-3; D possibly matches TRBD1 or TRBD2 (6 bases each). This CDR3 is built from 16 residues. Trimming pared 2 bases from V and 1 base from J, leaving 13 bases between. CDR1 is MNHEY, CDR2 SVGEGT, per germline. The CDR3 nucleotides are TGTGCCAGCAGTTACGATTACAGGGAGGGCACAGATACGCAGTATTTT. This codes for CASSYDYREGTDTQYF.

The rearrangement joins TRBV30 to TRBJ1-4; tentative D call: TRBD1 (5 bases). Deletions cut 0 bases from V and 8 bases from J, with 16 bases between. CDR1 is GTSNPN, CDR2 SVGIG, per germline (reference sequence). This CDR3 region has 15 residues. CDR3 coding DNA: TGTGCCTGGAGTGTACATAGACAGATAGGCGAAAAACTGTTTTTT. It is translated as CAWSVHRQIGEKLFF.

The V and J genes are TRBV18 and TRBJ1-1, with 7 bases matching TRBD1. V shed 2 bases and J 4 bases; nucleotides not matched to a gene: 7. CDR3 size: 15 residues. Per germline, CDR1 KGHSH and CDR2 LQKENI. The CDR3 protein is CASSPGQVVGTEAFF. CDR3 nucleotide sequence: TGTGCCAGCTCACCAGGACAGGTGGTAGGCACTGAAGCTTTCTTT.

The chain employs TRBV7-9 and TRBJ2-7; 8 bases match TRBD1. The CDR3 extends over 15 amino acids. The V segment lost 2 bases and the J segment 4 bases; nucleotides outside the gene matches: 7. Germline V gives CDR1 SEHNR, CDR2 FQNEAQ (reference sequence). This chain's CDR3 is CASSLWQGAIYEQYF. As DNA, the CDR3 is TGTGCCAGCAGCTTATGGCAGGGGGCAATATACGAGCAGTACTTC.

The rearrangement uses TRBV2 and TRBJ2-7, with 7 nucleotides matching TRBD1. The CDR3 consists of 14 residues. V lost 8 bases, J lost 1 base, and 8 bases stayed unmatched. Germline CDR1 is SNHLY and CDR2 is FYNNEI. CDR3 protein: CASVSTGNSYEQYF. The CDR3 coding sequence is TGTGCCAGCGTCTCGACAGGGAATTCCTACGAGCAGTACTTC.

The chain's CDR3 is CASSLGSFRQGPGQETQYF. DNA of the CDR3: TGTGCCAGCAGCTTAGGCTCTTTTCGTCAGGGGCCGGGACAAGAGACCCAGTACTTC. The chain carries TRBV7-2 and TRBJ2-5, with D perhaps matching TRBD1 (6 bases). The germline gives CDR1 SGHTA, CDR2 FQGNSA. The CDR3 sequence is 19 residues long. Trimming removed 1 base from V and 2 bases from J, with 23 bases in between.

This clone was observed a handful of times. The J gene is TRBJ2-2, the V gene TRBV19; weak D call: TRBD1 (6 bases). The CDR3 totals 14 residues. The germline V and J ends were trimmed by 7 bases and 0 bases, with 9 bases remaining between them. Germline V gene sequence: CDR1 LNHDA, CDR2 SQIVND (reference sequence). In DNA form, the CDR3 reads TGTGCCAGTATTGGGGGCGCGAACACCGGGGAGCTGTTTTTT. It yields the protein CASIGGANTGELFF.

V usage is TRBV5-1 and J usage is TRBJ2-7; the D gene is possibly TRBD2 (5 bases). The ends were cut back, 3 bases at V and 0 bases at J, with 13 bases in the middle. Germline-derived CDR1 and CDR2 are SGHRS and YFSETQ. The CDR3 has 15 residues. Here the CDR3 DNA reads TGCGCCAGCAGCTCCATTCCGGGGAGCTCCTACGAGCAGTACTTC. Its translation is CASSSIPGSSYEQYF. Full variable domain (remainder filled in from reference TRBV5-1 and TRBJ2-7): KAGVTQTPRYLIKTRGQQVTLSCSPISGHRSVSWYQQTPGQGLQFLFEYFSETQRNKGNFPGRFSGRQFSNSRSEMNVSTLELGDSALYLCASSSIPGSSYEQYFGPGTRLTVT.

The chain links TRBV28 to TRBJ1-2; 8 bases map to TRBD1. V lost 1 base to trimming and J lost 2 bases; unmatched junction nucleotides: 3. Germline V gives CDR1 MDHEN, CDR2 SYDVKM. The CDR3 has 15 residues. The CDR3 region has the DNA TGTGCCAGCAGTTTATTTCAGGGGGCCAACTATGGCTACACCTTC. Encoded protein: CASSLFQGANYGYTF.

The rearrangement uses TRBV18 and TRBJ1-4; D unresolved. Germline CDR1 is KGHSH and CDR2 is LQKENI. This CDR3 has 13 amino acids. V was clipped by 1 base and J by 8 bases, with 8 bases between them. The CDR3 DNA sequence: TGTGCCAGCTCACCACAGTCGAGGGAAAAACTGTTTTTT. Amino acids: CASSPQSREKLFF.

The chain carries TRBV4-1 and TRBJ2-7, with D possibly matching TRBD1 (5 bases). Germline V CDR1 and CDR2: MGHRA, YSYEKL. The V end was cut by 2 bases, the J end by 2 bases, with 13 bases between. The CDR3 consists of 15 residues. The CDR3 is CASSQFGRAAYEQYF. In DNA, the CDR3 is TGCGCCAGCAGCCAATTTGGCAGGGCTGCCTACGAGCAGTACTTC.

The chain uses TRBV28 and TRBJ2-1, with 11 positions matching TRBD2. Looked up from germline, CDR1 is MDHEN and CDR2 is SYDVKM. V gave up 9 bases and J gave up 3 bases; unmatched junction bases: 16. There are 18 residues in the CDR3. The CDR3 sequence: CASLPLAGGKGGYNEQFF. DNA for the CDR3: TGTGCCAGTCTCCCCCTAGCGGGGGGTAAAGGGGGCTACAATGAGCAGTTCTTC.

This sequence joins TRBV9 and TRBJ1-3, with 8 nucleotides matching TRBD1. This CDR3 is 17 amino acids long. CDR1 is SGDLS and CDR2 is YYNGEE in the germline V gene. V shed 4 bases and J 0 bases; nucleotides not matched to a gene: 9. The chain's CDR3 is CASSPWTGPYSGNTIYF. The CDR3 DNA follows: TGTGCCAGCAGCCCGTGGACAGGGCCTTACTCTGGAAACACCATATATTTT.